This is a list of T cell receptor beta chains from one sample in a study of TIL therapy for anti-PD-1-resistant metastatic lung cancer. The protocol was immunoSEQ multiplex PCR, while the TCRdb copy is restricted to in-frame clones and leaves out a portion. The sample contains just under 60,000 clones, 55% to 70% of which appear only once. The source was blood, collected at baseline. These TCRs come from a person aged 25 to 80 with non-small cell lung cancer. Each CDR3 is given with its conserved first and last residue. A D gene is named only where the DNA matches it firmly. Only part of the rows carry a size: once, few, many, or a class if the clone is expanded.

v_gene,abundance,d_gene,j_gene,CDR3aa,CDR3nt
TRBV7-9,-,-,TRBJ1-5,CASSFSNQPQHF,TGTGCCAGCAGCTTTAGCAATCAGCCCCAGCATTTT
TRBV28,-,TRBD1,TRBJ2-2,CASSFRGRFTGELFF,TGTGCCAGCAGTTTCAGGGGGCGGTTCACCGGGGAGCTGTTTTTT
TRBV30,few,-,TRBJ2-5,CAWSDREETQYF,TGTGCCTGGAGTGACAGGGAAGAGACCCAGTACTTC
TRBV18,-,TRBD1,TRBJ1-1,CASSGQLNVEAFF,TGTGCCAGCTCGGGACAGCTTAACGTCGAAGCTTTCTTT
TRBV10-3,few,-,TRBJ2-5,CAISPGFGGQETQYF,TGTGCCATCAGCCCGGGATTCGGCGGTCAAGAGACCCAGTACTTC
TRBV7-8,-,-,TRBJ2-4,CASSLNGAKNIQYF,TGTGCCAGCAGCTTAAATGGGGCCAAAAACATTCAGTACTTC
TRBV6-1,-,-,TRBJ2-3,CASRVGDSTDTQYF,TGTGCCAGCAGGGTGGGGGATTCCACAGATACGCAGTATTTT
TRBV6-1,-,-,TRBJ1-5,CASSDPSGVQPQHF,TGTGCCAGCAGTGACCCATCTGGGGTTCAGCCCCAGCATTTT
TRBV5-6,-,TRBD2,TRBJ2-1,CASSLPAGLGIGEQFF,TGTGCCAGCAGCTTGCCGGCGGGACTAGGAATCGGTGAGCAGTTCTTC
TRBV11-1,once,-,TRBJ2-7,CASSLDFRQGGRYVYEQYF,TGTGCCAGCAGCTTGGACTTTAGACAGGGAGGAAGGTACGTCTACGAGCAGTACTTC
TRBV7-7,-,-,TRBJ2-7,CASSQDEGYEQYF,TGTGCTAGCAGCCAAGACGAGGGCTACGAGCAGTACTTC
TRBV27,-,TRBD1,TRBJ2-3,CASSFGTGKDTQYF,TGTGCCAGCAGTTTCGGGACAGGGAAGGATACGCAGTATTTT
TRBV6-5,-,-,TRBJ1-3,CASSLGNTIYF,TGTGCCAGCAGCCTAGGAAACACCATATATTTT
TRBV7-8,-,-,TRBJ1-1,CASSLGRGGLTEAFF,TGTGCCAGCAGCTTAGGTCGTGGAGGGCTCACTGAAGCTTTCTTT
TRBV6-7,-,-,TRBJ2-3,CASSYSIQGVETDTQYF,TGTGCCAGCAGTTACTCGATACAGGGAGTTGAGACAGATACGCAGTATTTT
TRBV6-1,few,TRBD1,TRBJ1-3,CASSGDSWNTIYF,TGTGCCAGCAGCGGGGACAGTTGGAACACCATATATTTT
TRBV7-9,once,-,TRBJ1-2,CASSPHSGPNYGYTF,TGTGCCAGCAGCCCCCATTCGGGGCCTAACTATGGCTACACCTTC
TRBV6-5,-,-,TRBJ1-1,CASLGVEAFF,TGTGCCAGCCTCGGGGTTGAAGCTTTCTTT
TRBV2,-,-,TRBJ2-3,CASTPRTRNTQYF,TGTGCCAGCACCCCCCGCACGAGGAATACGCAGTATTTT
TRBV14,-,-,TRBJ2-1,CASSQTIHEQFF,TGTGCCAGCAGCCAAACTATACATGAGCAGTTCTTC
TRBV30,few,TRBD1,TRBJ1-2,CAWSSVGTALNYGYTF,TGTGCCTGGAGCTCGGTGGGGACAGCCCTTAACTATGGCTACACCTTC
TRBV5-5,-,-,TRBJ2-7,CASSALRNEQYF,TGTGCCAGCAGCGCTCTCAGGAACGAGCAGTACTTC
TRBV2,-,TRBD1,TRBJ2-3,CASSLDRAADTQYF,TGTGCCAGCTCGCTTGACAGGGCCGCGGATACGCAGTATTTT
TRBV14,-,TRBD2,TRBJ2-5,CASSGLAGAYQETQYF,TGTGCCAGCAGCGGACTAGCGGGGGCTTACCAAGAGACCCAGTACTTC
TRBV5-5,-,TRBD1,TRBJ2-2,CASSMDRGIAGELFF,TGTGCCAGCAGCATGGACAGGGGAATAGCCGGGGAGCTGTTTTTT
TRBV15,once,-,TRBJ1-2,CATSRTIHGGRESAGYTF,TGTGCCACCAGCAGAACCATCCACGGGGGCAGGGAATCGGCCGGCTACACCTTC
TRBV7-6,once,TRBD1,TRBJ1-2,CASSSLLGDRGSYTF,TGTGCCAGCAGCTCATTACTTGGGGACAGGGGGTCCTACACCTTC
TRBV11-3,few,-,TRBJ1-2,CASSPQGQEGYTF,TGTGCCAGCAGCCCTCAGGGGCAGGAGGGCTACACCTTC
TRBV30,-,-,TRBJ2-3,CAWSVGQRGFLDTQYF,TGTGCCTGGAGTGTTGGACAGCGGGGATTCCTAGATACGCAGTATTTT
TRBV5-1,-,-,TRBJ1-1,CASSLDGMGTEAFF,TGCGCCAGCAGCTTGGACGGGATGGGGACTGAAGCTTTCTTT
TRBV6-1,many,TRBD1,TRBJ1-1,CASSGTGLLAAFF,TGTGCCAGCAGTGGGACAGGTCTTCTAGCAGCTTTCTTT
TRBV2,-,TRBD1,TRBJ1-4,CASSGGTGALEKLFF,TGTGCCAGCAGTGGGGGGACAGGGGCTCTCGAAAAACTGTTTTTT
TRBV5-4,once,TRBD1,TRBJ2-4,CASSTGTGVNHIQYF,TGTGCCAGCAGCACCGGGACAGGGGTGAATCACATTCAGTACTTC
TRBV20-1,-,-,TRBJ2-3,CASGVADTQYF,TGCGCTTCCGGGGTAGCAGATACGCAGTATTTT